What follows are 8 T cell receptor beta chains derived from one specimen sequenced in a study of spatial heterogeneity in lung cancer. Time point: blood at routine non-recurrence follow-up after resection. MiXCR, run by TCRdb on the 5' RACE reads, gives a single entry per CDR3 protein. The table records fewer than 20,000 distinct CDR3 sequences, about 10% of them present only once. Specimen: PBMCs, collected at follow-up. Receptors were obtained from a male donor with early-stage non-small cell lung cancer.

At least ten counts were recorded for this clonotype. The V call is TRBV25-1, the J call TRBJ2-7, with 7 bases aligning to TRBD1. V dropped 6 bases and J dropped 1; count of bases not matched to a gene: 6. Germline V gene lookup returns CDR1 MGHDK and CDR2 SYGVNS. This CDR3 region has 14 residues. Written as DNA, the CDR3 is TGTGCCAGCAGCCAACTGGGACAGTCCTACGAGCAGTACTTC. Its protein product is CASSQLGQSYEQYF.

In this sample, this clonotype turned up many times. The chain recombines TRBV11-2 with TRBJ2-7, with a possible D match to TRBD2 (6 bases). V lost 5 bases and J 6 bases, leaving 23 bases between the germline ends. The CDR3 has 16 amino acids. Per germline, CDR1 SGHAT and CDR2 FQNNGV. The CDR3 bases are TGTGCCAGCAGCGGCGGGGTAGCGAGGGCTTTAGGCGAGCAGTACTTC. Protein product: CASSGGVARALGEQYF. The variable domain in full, with the rest retrieved from reference TRBV11-2 and TRBJ2-7, is EAGVAQSPRYKIIEKRQSVAFWCNPISGHATLYWYQQILGQGPKLLIQFQNNGVVDDSQLPKDRFSAERLKGVDSTLKIQPAKLEDSAVYLCASSGGVARALGEQYFGPGTRLTVT.

Points on this clonotype: The junction departs from the called germline gene at one end, perhaps through a read error. The rearrangement links TRBV10-3 to TRBJ1-5; TRBD1 is a possible D gene (5 bases). In germline, CDR1 is ENHRY, CDR2 SYGVKD. The CDR3 extends over 13 amino acids. This CDR3 reads CAISGPGDQPQHF. In nucleotides, the CDR3 is TGTGCCATAAGTGGGCCGGGGGATCAGCCCCAGCATTTT.

This clonotype occurred many times. The V and J genes are TRBV7-2 and TRBJ2-5; D is perhaps TRBD1 or TRBD2 (6 bases each). Trimming removed 2 bases from V and 4 bases from J, with 11 bases in between. Per the germline V gene, CDR1 is SGHTA and CDR2 is FQGNSA. The CDR3 sequence is 14 residues long. The CDR3 DNA follows: TGTGCCAGCAGCTTAAACCGGGGGCGAGAGACCCAGTACTTC. Residues: CASSLNRGRETQYF.

This clonotype was seen at least ten times. The genes are TRBV18 and TRBJ1-1, with unresolved D. This CDR3 has 13 amino acids. Trimming pared 6 bases from V and 0 bases from J, leaving 8 bases between. Per the germline V gene, CDR1 is KGHSH and CDR2 is LQKENI. CDR3 coding DNA: TGTGCCAGCTCCTTTGACCTGAACACTGAAGCTTTCTTT. It codes for CASSFDLNTEAFF.

The sample holds many counts of this clonotype. J is TRBJ1-5 and V is TRBV12-3 or TRBV12-4; D not resolved. Trimming stripped 0 bases from V and 4 bases from J, with 16 bases between. The CDR3 extends over 17 amino acids. The CDR3 spells CASSLARGVGTNQPQHF. The CDR3, as DNA: TGTGCCAGCAGTTTAGCGCGGGGTGTAGGCACGAATCAGCCCCAGCATTTT.

Here the CDR3 DNA reads TGTGCCAGCAGTTCGGGGGATTCGAACACTGAAGCTTTCTTT. It is translated as CASSSGDSNTEAFF. This chain links TRBV12-3 or TRBV12-4 with TRBJ1-1, with D perhaps matching TRBD1 (5 bases). The CDR3 consists of 14 residues. The V and J ends lost 4 bases and 1 base respectively, with 10 bases between them.

On this clonotype: A much more abundant neighbour one base away suggests this may be a read error. Here the CDR3 reads CANRFSSGAEDTQYF. Written as DNA, the CDR3 is TGTGCCAACAGATTCTCTTCGGGGGCCGAAGATACGCAGTATTTT. The chain uses TRBV6-1 and TRBJ2-3, with D possibly called TRBD1 or TRBD2 (6 bases each). Per germline, CDR1 MNHNS and CDR2 SASEGT. Trimming removed 10 bases at V and 5 bases at J, with 22 bases between. The CDR3 is made up of 15 amino acids.